The 19 T cell receptor beta chains in this list originate from one sample, sequenced in a study of HIV-infected children after antiretroviral therapy interruption. A 3' RACE protocol on RNA, with unique molecular identifiers, produced the TCR library. TCRdb recomputed calls from the 3' RACE reads with MiXCR, one row per CDR3 protein. Of fewer than 100,000 distinct CDR3 sequences in the sample, about 6.9% were seen once. Treatment reported: PENTA 11 planned treatment interruption arm or continuous ART arm. The starting material was CD45RA+ CD4+ T cells from PBMCs, pooled from several time points, obtained from a donor given antiretroviral therapy, either interrupted or continuous. Subset defined: naive CD4+ CD45RA+ CD45RO- T cells. All receptors come from a pool of human donors with HIV.

This clonotype was found many times. The V call is TRBV7-9, the J call TRBJ1-5; D is unresolved. V was cut by 5 bases and J by 5 bases, with 7 bases left in between. CDR1 and CDR2 (germline): SEHNR, FQNEAQ (reference sequence). CDR3 length: 12 amino acids. CDR3 coding DNA: TGTGCCAGCAGCCTGCCAGATCAGCCCCAGCATTTT. Protein: CASSLPDQPQHF.

This clonotype has ten or more counts. The chain recombines TRBV24-1 with TRBJ1-1; no clear D gene. V was pared by 9 bases and J by 3 bases, with 7 bases between. The CDR3 runs to 11 residues. The germline CDR1 and CDR2 sequences are KGHDR and SFDVKD. The CDR3 DNA is TGTGCCACCGGAAGGGACACTGAAGCTTTCTTT. Protein: CATGRDTEAFF.

This clonotype appeared many times. The genes are TRBV7-9 and TRBJ2-7; tentatively, D is TRBD1 or TRBD2 (5 bases each). The CDR3 is 17 amino acids. The germline V gene encodes CDR1 SEHNR and CDR2 FQNEAQ (reference sequence). The ends were cut back, 4 bases at V and 6 bases at J, with 25 bases in the middle. The CDR3 DNA is TGTGCCAGCAGCTCGCCGGGACCCGGCCGTTTAGGGCGCGAGCAGTACTTC. This sequence encodes CASSSPGPGRLGREQYF.

Only a few counts were recorded for this clonotype. The J gene is TRBJ1-4, the V gene TRBV4-1; D not resolved. The CDR3 runs 15 residues. Germline lookup yields CDR1 MGHRA and CDR2 YSYEKL. Trimming shortened V by 3 bases and J by 7 bases, and 15 bases separated the two germline ends. The CDR3 bases are TGCGCCAGCAGCCACCCCAACGCCTTCGGTGAAAAACTGTTTTTT. This codes for CASSHPNAFGEKLFF.

The chain joins TRBV5-8 to TRBJ1-2; no clear D gene. Trimming pared 1 base from V and 0 bases from J, leaving 16 bases between. CDR1 SGHTS and CDR2 YDEGEE come from the germline V gene. The CDR3 length is 17 residues. The CDR3 here is CASSLFSNTKANYGYTF. CDR3 DNA sequence: TGTGCCAGCAGCTTGTTCTCCAACACGAAGGCTAACTATGGCTACACCTTC.

The chain is built from TRBV10-3 and TRBJ1-1; 9 bases match TRBD1. Germline V gene lookup returns CDR1 ENHRY and CDR2 SYGVKD. Losses at the gene ends were 4 bases for V and 5 bases for J; bases not matched to a gene: 5. This CDR3 contains 14 residues. This chain's CDR3 is CAISGEQGATEAFF. The CDR3 coding sequence is TGTGCCATCAGTGGAGAACAGGGGGCTACTGAAGCTTTCTTT.

The chain combines TRBV6-1 with TRBJ1-1, with TRBD1 matching over 11 bases. The germline V gene has CDR1 MNHNS and CDR2 SASEGT. The CDR3 is 16 amino acids. V was clipped by 6 bases and J by 0 bases; unmatched bases: 6. CDR3 nucleotides: TGTGCCAGCAGCTGGGACAGGGGGACCTTGAACACTGAAGCTTTCTTT. This translates into CASSWDRGTLNTEAFF.

Many counts were recorded for this clonotype. The V gene is TRBV10-2, the J gene TRBJ1-2, with 8 bases fitting TRBD1. The germline CDR1 and CDR2 sequences are WSHSY and SAAADI. The CDR3 extends over 15 amino acids. V shed 2 bases, J shed 6 bases, and the junction held 8 bases outside the gene matches. The CDR3 sequence: CASSETRTGQNGYTF. CDR3 coding DNA: TGCGCCAGCAGTGAGACAAGGACAGGGCAGAATGGCTACACCTTC.

The sample holds many counts of this clonotype. The rearrangement joins TRBV5-1 to TRBJ2-1, with no clear D. CDR3 length equals 13 residues. The germline V gene encodes CDR1 SGHRS and CDR2 YFSETQ. Between the trimmed V and J ends, which lost 0 bases and 4 bases, there was a span of 5 bases. The CDR3: CASSLASYNEQFF. CDR3 DNA: TGCGCCAGCAGCTTGGCCAGTTACAATGAGCAGTTCTTC.

Ten or more counts support this clonotype. J is TRBJ2-2 and V is TRBV7-3; D gene uncertain. The germline V and J ends were trimmed by 2 bases and 1 base, with 5 bases remaining between them. Germline V gene lookup returns CDR1 SGHTA and CDR2 FQGTGA. This CDR3 has 14 amino acids. CDR3 in amino acids: CASSLGRNTGELFF. The CDR3, as DNA: TGTGCCAGCAGCTTAGGACGGAACACCGGGGAGCTGTTTTTT.

This chain joins TRBV10-3 and TRBJ1-2; 11 bases agree with TRBD1. Unmatched junction bases numbered 19, after V lost 9 bases and J lost 7 bases. The CDR3 sequence is 17 residues long. The germline V gene encodes CDR1 ENHRY and CDR2 SYGVKD. CDR3 residues: CAISNVPGQGERGGYTF. The CDR3 nucleotides read TGTGCCATTTCGAATGTCCCGGGACAGGGGGAAAGAGGTGGCTACACCTTC.

The chain is built from TRBV19 and TRBJ1-5, with 7 bases fitting TRBD1. CDR1 is LNHDA, CDR2 SQIVND, per germline (reference sequence). The CDR3 consists of 15 residues. The ends lost 4 bases at V and 4 bases at J; junction bases unmatched: 7. The CDR3 loop is CASSNSGTVNQPQHF. CDR3 nucleotide sequence: TGTGCCAGTAGTAACTCCGGGACAGTGAATCAGCCCCAGCATTTT.

This clonotype was recorded many times. This chain connects TRBV7-9 to TRBJ1-5; no clear D gene. The CDR3 spans 12 residues. CDR1 and CDR2 (germline): SEHNR, FQNEAQ (reference sequence). V was shortened by 4 bases and J by 4 bases, with 5 bases between the two germline ends. The CDR3 sequence: CASSSINQPQHF. CDR3 bases: TGTGCCAGCAGCTCAATTAATCAGCCCCAGCATTTT.

The table lists this clonotype with many counts. The chain combines TRBV23-1 with TRBJ1-2; D gene ambiguous. TRBV23-1 is reported as an ORF; its role is uncertain. The germline V and J ends were trimmed by 2 bases and 4 bases, with 14 bases remaining between them. The CDR3 loop spans 15 amino acids. CDR3 sequence (DNA): TGCGCCAGCAGTCAAATTCAGCGGCAACCCTATGGCTACACCTTC. Its protein is CASSQIQRQPYGYTF.

This clonotype has a count of ten or more. The genes are TRBV2 and TRBJ2-2, with TRBD2 matching 9 bases. V trimming: 7 bases; J trimming: 2 bases; junction bases outside the gene matches: 5. The CDR3 loop spans 15 amino acids. Germline lookup yields CDR1 SNHLY and CDR2 FYNNEI. As DNA, the CDR3 is TGTGCCAGCATGAATAGCGGGGGAAACACCGGGGAGCTGTTTTTT. Its protein is CASMNSGGNTGELFF.

This clonotype was seen more than once but under ten times. The gene calls are TRBV10-1 and TRBJ2-6; D unclear. CDR3 length: 16 residues. V lost 0 bases to trimming and J lost 0 bases, with 6 bases between them. CDR1 and CDR2 from the germline V gene are WNHNN and SYGVQD (reference sequence). The CDR3 DNA reads TGCGCCAGCAGTGAGTCTGTTGGCTCTGGGGCCAACGTCCTGACTTTC. Translation gives CASSESVGSGANVLTF.

This clonotype was recorded many times. The J gene is TRBJ2-3, the V gene TRBV20-1; no firm D call. Trimming removed 7 bases from V and 2 bases from J, with 7 bases in between. The CDR3 runs to 11 residues. Germline CDR1 DFQATT, CDR2 SNEGSKA (reference sequence). CDR3 sequence: CSGTNTDTQYF. In nucleotides, the CDR3 is TGCAGTGGCACCAACACAGATACGCAGTATTTT.

Only a few counts were recorded for this clonotype. The V and J genes are TRBV7-2 and TRBJ2-5; D remains ambiguous. The germline V and J ends were trimmed by 1 base and 2 bases, with 14 bases remaining between them. This CDR3 spans 16 amino acids. Looked up from germline, CDR1 is SGHTA and CDR2 is FQGNSA. This chain's CDR3 is CASSLDGTGWQETQYF. In nucleotides, the CDR3 is TGTGCCAGCAGCTTAGATGGTACCGGATGGCAAGAGACCCAGTACTTC.

V usage is TRBV12-3 or TRBV12-4 and J usage is TRBJ2-5, with a possible D match to TRBD2 (6 bases). This CDR3 has 14 amino acids. Trimming pared 6 bases from V and 5 bases from J, leaving 16 bases between. CDR3 DNA sequence: TGTGCCAGCAGGCTCCGGGCCGCGGGGGAGACCCAGTACTTC. Protein product: CASRLRAAGETQYF.